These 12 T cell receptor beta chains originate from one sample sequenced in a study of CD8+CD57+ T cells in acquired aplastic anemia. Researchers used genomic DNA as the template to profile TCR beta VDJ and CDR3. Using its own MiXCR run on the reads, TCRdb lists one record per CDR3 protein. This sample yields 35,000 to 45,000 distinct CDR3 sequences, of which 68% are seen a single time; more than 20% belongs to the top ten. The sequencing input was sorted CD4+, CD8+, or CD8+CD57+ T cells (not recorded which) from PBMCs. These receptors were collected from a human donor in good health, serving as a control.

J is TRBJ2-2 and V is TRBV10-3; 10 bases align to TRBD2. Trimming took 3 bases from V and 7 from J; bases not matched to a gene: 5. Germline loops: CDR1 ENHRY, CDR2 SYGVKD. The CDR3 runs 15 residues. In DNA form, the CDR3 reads TGTGCCATCAGTGAAAGCGGGGGGGCGGACGGGGAGCTGTTTTTT. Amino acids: CAISESGGADGELFF.

In DNA, the CDR3 is TGTGCCAGCAGCTCAGGACAGGGGGCTTACGAGCAGTACTTC. It yields the protein CASSSGQGAYEQYF. The V and J genes are TRBV7-9 and TRBJ2-7, with 11 nucleotides matching TRBD1. The length of the CDR3 is 14 residues. The germline CDR1 and CDR2 sequences are SEHNR and FQNEAQ (reference sequence). V gave up 4 bases and J gave up 4 bases; unmatched junction bases: 3.

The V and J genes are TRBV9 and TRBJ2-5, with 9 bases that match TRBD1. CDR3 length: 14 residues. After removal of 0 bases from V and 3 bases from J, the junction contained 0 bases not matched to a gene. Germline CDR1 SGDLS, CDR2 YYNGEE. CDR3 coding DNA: TGTGCCAGCAGCGTAGGGACAGGGGAAGAGACCCAGTACTTC. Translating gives CASSVGTGEETQYF.

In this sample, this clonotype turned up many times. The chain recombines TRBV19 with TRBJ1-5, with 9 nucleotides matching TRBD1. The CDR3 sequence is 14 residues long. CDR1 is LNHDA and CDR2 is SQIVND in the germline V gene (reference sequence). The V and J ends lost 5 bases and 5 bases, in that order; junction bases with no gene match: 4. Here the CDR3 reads CASSLWTGDQPQHF. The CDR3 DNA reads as TGTGCCAGTAGTCTCTGGACAGGGGATCAGCCCCAGCATTTT.

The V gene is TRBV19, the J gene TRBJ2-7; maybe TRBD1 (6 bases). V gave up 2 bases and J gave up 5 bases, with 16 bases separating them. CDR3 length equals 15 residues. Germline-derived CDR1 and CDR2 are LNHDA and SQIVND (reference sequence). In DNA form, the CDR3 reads TGTGCCAGTAGTATAATGGGGCAGGGGATGAACGAGCAGTACTTC. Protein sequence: CASSIMGQGMNEQYF.

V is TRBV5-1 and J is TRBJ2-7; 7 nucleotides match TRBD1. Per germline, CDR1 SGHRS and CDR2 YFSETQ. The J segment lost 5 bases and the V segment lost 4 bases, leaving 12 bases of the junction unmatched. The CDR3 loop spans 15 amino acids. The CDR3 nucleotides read TGCGCCAGCAGCCTCCGTGAGGGGGCGCCTAACGAGCAGTACTTC. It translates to CASSLREGAPNEQYF.

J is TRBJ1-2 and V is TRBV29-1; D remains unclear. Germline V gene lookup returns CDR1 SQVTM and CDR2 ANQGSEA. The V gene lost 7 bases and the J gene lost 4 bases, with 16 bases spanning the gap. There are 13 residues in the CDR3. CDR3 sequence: CSARTGGFYGYTF. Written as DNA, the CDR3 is TGCAGCGCTCGGACGGGCGGGTTCTATGGCTACACCTTC.

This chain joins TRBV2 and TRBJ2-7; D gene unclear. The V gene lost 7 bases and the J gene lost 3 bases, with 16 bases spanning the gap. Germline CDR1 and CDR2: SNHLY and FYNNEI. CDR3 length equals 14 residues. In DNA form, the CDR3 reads TGTGCCAGCACTCAGGCCACATGGGGCTACGAGCAGTACTTC. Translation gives CASTQATWGYEQYF.

In DNA form, the CDR3 reads TGTGCCACCAGCAGAGCCGACTACTCCTACGAGCAGTACTTC. Its translation: CATSRADYSYEQYF. The chain joins TRBV15 to TRBJ2-7, with D possibly TRBD2 on 5 matching bases. Germline lookup yields CDR1 LNHNV and CDR2 YYDKDF (reference sequence). Trimming took 1 base from V and 0 from J, leaving 7 bases between them. This CDR3 is built from 14 residues. The full variable domain, rest sourced from reference TRBV15 and TRBJ2-7, is DAMVIQNPRYQVTQFGKPVTLSCSQTLNHNVMYWYQQKSSQAPKLLFHYYDKDFNNEADTPDNFQSRRPNTSFCFLDIRSPGLGDTAMYLCATSRADYSYEQYFGPGTRLTVT.

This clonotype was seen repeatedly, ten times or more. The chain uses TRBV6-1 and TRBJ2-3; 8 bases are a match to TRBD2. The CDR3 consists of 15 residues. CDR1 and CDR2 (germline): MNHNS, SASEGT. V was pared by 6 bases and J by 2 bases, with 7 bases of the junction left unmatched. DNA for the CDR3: TGTGCCAGCAGCCCGAGCGGGGGCCACACAGATACGCAGTATTTT. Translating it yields CASSPSGGHTDTQYF.

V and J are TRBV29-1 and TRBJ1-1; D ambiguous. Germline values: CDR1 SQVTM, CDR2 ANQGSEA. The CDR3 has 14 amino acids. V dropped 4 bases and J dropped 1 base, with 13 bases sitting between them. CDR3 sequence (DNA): TGCAGCGTTGCTAAGGCGTTAGGGAACACTGAAGCTTTCTTT. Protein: CSVAKALGNTEAFF.

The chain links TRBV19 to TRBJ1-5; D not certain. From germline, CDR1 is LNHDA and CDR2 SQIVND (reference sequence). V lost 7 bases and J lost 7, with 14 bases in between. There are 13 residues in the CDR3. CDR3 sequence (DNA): TGTGCCAGTAACCGAGAGGGTACCCAGCCCCAGCATTTT. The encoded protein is CASNREGTQPQHF.